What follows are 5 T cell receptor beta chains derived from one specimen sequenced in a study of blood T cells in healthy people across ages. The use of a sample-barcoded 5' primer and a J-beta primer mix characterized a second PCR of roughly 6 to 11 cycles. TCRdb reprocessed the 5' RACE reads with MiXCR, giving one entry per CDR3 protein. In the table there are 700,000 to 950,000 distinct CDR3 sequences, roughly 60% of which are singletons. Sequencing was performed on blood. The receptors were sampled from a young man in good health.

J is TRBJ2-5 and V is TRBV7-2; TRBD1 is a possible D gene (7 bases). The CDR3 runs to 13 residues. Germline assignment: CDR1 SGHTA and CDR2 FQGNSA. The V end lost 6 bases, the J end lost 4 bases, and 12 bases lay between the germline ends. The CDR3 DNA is TGTGCCAGCAGTGCGGGGACAGCAGAGACCCAGTACTTC. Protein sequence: CASSAGTAETQYF.

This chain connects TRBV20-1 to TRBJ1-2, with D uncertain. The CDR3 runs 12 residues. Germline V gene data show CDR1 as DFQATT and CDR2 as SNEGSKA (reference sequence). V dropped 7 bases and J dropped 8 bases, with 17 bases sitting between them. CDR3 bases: TGCAGTGTACGTAAGGGCGGAGGAGGCTACACCTTC. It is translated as CSVRKGGGGYTF.

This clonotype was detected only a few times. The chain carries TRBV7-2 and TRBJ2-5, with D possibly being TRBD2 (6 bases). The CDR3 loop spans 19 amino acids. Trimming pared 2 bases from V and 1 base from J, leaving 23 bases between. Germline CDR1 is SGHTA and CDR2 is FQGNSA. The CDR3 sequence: CASSLWLGRGYGSQETQYF. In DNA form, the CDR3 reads TGTGCCAGCAGCTTATGGTTGGGCCGGGGGTACGGTTCCCAAGAGACCCAGTACTTC.

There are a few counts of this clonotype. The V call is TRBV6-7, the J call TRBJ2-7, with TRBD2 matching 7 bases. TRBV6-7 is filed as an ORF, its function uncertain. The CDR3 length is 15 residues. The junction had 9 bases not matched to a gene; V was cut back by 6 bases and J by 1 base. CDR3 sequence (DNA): TGTGCCAGCAGCTGGGGGGGGGATCGGTCCTACGAGCAGTACTTC. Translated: CASSWGGDRSYEQYF.

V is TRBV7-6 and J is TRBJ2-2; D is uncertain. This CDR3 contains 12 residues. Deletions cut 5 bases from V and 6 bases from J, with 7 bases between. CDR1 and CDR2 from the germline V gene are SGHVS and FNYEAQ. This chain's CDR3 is CASSQLAGELFF. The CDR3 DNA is TGTGCCAGCAGCCAGCTGGCCGGGGAGCTGTTTTTT.